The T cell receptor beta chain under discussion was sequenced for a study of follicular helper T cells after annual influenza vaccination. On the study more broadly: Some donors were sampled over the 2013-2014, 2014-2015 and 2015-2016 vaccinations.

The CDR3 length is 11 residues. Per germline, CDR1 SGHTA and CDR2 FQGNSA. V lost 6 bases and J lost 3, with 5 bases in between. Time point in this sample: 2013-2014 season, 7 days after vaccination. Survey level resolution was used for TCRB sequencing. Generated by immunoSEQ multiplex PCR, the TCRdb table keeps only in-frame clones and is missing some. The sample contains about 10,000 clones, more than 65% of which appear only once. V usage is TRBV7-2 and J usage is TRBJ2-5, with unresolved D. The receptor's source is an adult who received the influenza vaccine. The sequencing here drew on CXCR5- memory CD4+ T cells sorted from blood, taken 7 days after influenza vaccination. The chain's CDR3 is CASRAEETQYF. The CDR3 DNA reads TGTGCCAGCAGGGCTGAAGAGACCCAGTACTTC.